Sequencing of this TCR beta chain was carried out in a study of T-cell memory formation after mild COVID-19. This clonotype has a handful of counts. TCRdb fed the 5' RACE reads into MiXCR, producing one record per CDR3 protein. The sample consists of around 340,000 distinct CDR3 sequences, approximately 15% of them appearing once. The sample comprised PBMCs or a T cell subset sorted from them (not recorded which). The sequence came from a young man who had mild COVID-19 (a few samples of this study predate the infection). Cell type and time point are not known.

The CDR3 here is CASSLTGEVGNTQYF. The CDR3 DNA sequence: TGTGCCAGCAGCTTAACCGGGGAGGTAGGGAATACGCAGTATTTT. This chain connects TRBV7-3 to TRBJ2-3; perhaps TRBD2 as D (6 bases). The CDR3 runs 15 residues. Between the trimmed V and J ends, which lost 0 bases and 7 bases, there was a span of 14 bases. Looked up from germline, CDR1 is SGHTA and CDR2 is FQGTGA.